This T cell receptor (beta chain) was found in a study of early T cells in non-severe SARS-CoV-2 infection. Study-level information: Sequenced material consisted of bulk RNA (from unsorted whole blood), and chains were unpaired. Study-wide findings and caveats: The study's VDJdb matching favored anti-spike CD8 responses and missed private and CD4 specificities.

The V gene lost 7 bases and the J gene lost 0 bases, with 13 bases spanning the gap. Germline V gene sequence: CDR1 LNHDA, CDR2 SQIVND (reference sequence). CDR3 length: 14 residues. About this clonotype itself: Its antigen remains unidentified.

Unique molecular identifiers (one per individual cDNA molecule) were attached. TCRdb recomputed calls from the 5' RACE reads with MiXCR, one row per CDR3 protein. The sample yields around 71,000 distinct CDR3 sequences, around 15% seen once. The starting material was whole blood, obtained at baseline. The chain is built from TRBV19 and TRBJ2-7; either TRBD1 or TRBD2 may supply D (6 bases each). This TCR was sampled from an adult who was a healthcare worker with PCR-confirmed SARS-CoV-2 infection or an uninfected control (not recorded which). CDR3 sequence reads: CASNRGPSSYEQYF. Written as DNA, the CDR3 is TGTGCCAGTAACCGGGGGCCTAGCTCCTACGAGCAGTACTTC. The full variable domain, in which reference TRBV19 and TRBJ2-7 provide the parts outside the CDR3, is DGGITQSPKYLFRKEGQNVTLSCEQNLNHDAMYWYRQDPGQGLRLIYYSQIVNDFQKGDIAEGYSVSREKKESFPLTVTSAQKNPTAFYLCASNRGPSSYEQYFGPGTRLTVT.